This T cell receptor (beta chain) derives from a study of blood T cell repertoires in COVID-19. Study overall: Sites across the United States, Italy and Spain contributed samples from acute and convalescent COVID-19. T cells, B-cell-depleted T cells, or PBMCs supplied cDNA or gDNA.

The CDR3 is 17 amino acids. Germline V gives CDR1 MGHRA, CDR2 YSYEKL. Germline trimming cut 1 base from V and 4 bases from J; bases unmatched to any gene: 10. In the original analysis: Researchers report that nucleated cell counts were estimated from reference gene primer amplification. Using immunoSEQ multiplex PCR, the repertoire was profiled, and TCRdb retains in-frame clones only, with some absent. V and J calls and clone size follow that table, whereas D and trimming were derived from the DNA. The table has over 250,000 clones, around 91% seen once; the top ten hold around an eighth. The J gene is TRBJ2-5, the V gene TRBV4-1; 9 nucleotides align to TRBD2. The sample consisted of peripheral blood. The TCR sequence derives from a woman aged 55-69 years with acute or convalescent COVID-19. CDR3 DNA: TGCGCCAGCAGCCAAGGGACTAGCGCATCCAGGGGAGAGACCCAGTACTTC. Translation gives CASSQGTSASRGETQYF.